The rows below give T cell receptor beta chains drawn from one sample of a study of ipilimumab plus nivolumab after autologous stem cell transplantation. This table comes from immunoSEQ multiplex PCR, and its TCRdb copy is limited to in-frame clones, with some not included. The data hold about 40,000 clones, with 85% to 95% observed a single time. This specimen was PBMCs, taken in a trial of ipilimumab plus nivolumab as post-transplant consolidation. These TCRs come from a male donor with multiple myeloma. CDR3s include the opening cysteine and the closing phenylalanine or tryptophan.

CDR3aa | j_gene | v_gene
CASSPSLAYNEQFF | TRBJ2-1 | TRBV14
CASSLSSRVEQYF | TRBJ2-7 | TRBV5-8
CASSQTGTGADTGELFF | TRBJ2-2 | TRBV4-1
CASSFSGVGDIQYF | TRBJ2-4 | TRBV5-6
CASSLFLSGRAWQTQYF | TRBJ2-5 | TRBV28
CASSQVGGYEQYF | TRBJ2-7 | TRBV4-3
CASPSGAGERTQYF | TRBJ2-5 | TRBV30
CASSRWTGATNYGYTF | TRBJ1-2 | TRBV19
CASTLEGQGASGNTIYF | TRBJ1-3 | TRBV28
CAWSGDSTGELFF | TRBJ2-2 | TRBV30
CASSKTTGGYTF | TRBJ1-2 | TRBV27
CASSGRDTDRYEQYF | TRBJ2-7 | TRBV9